These 19 T cell receptor beta chains were all obtained from the same sample, sequenced in a study of blood T cell repertoires in COVID-19. Using immunoSEQ multiplex PCR, the repertoire was profiled, and TCRdb retains in-frame clones only, with some absent. Seen here are roughly 520,000 clones, around nine tenths observed once, and the top ten hold approximately 1.8%. The sample consisted of PBMCs or T cells enriched from blood (not recorded which). Receptors originate from a middle-aged woman who had recovered from COVID-19.

CDR3 sequence (DNA): TGTGCCAGCAGGCCCGGTTGGGGGCTGGGGGGCTACACCTTC. The encoded protein is CASRPGWGLGGYTF. The chain employs TRBV2 and TRBJ1-2, with D perhaps matching TRBD1 (6 bases). CDR1 is SNHLY, CDR2 FYNNEI, per germline. The CDR3 has 14 amino acids. V was shortened by 6 bases and J by 8 bases, with 19 bases between the two germline ends.

This clone has only a few counts. The chain recombines TRBV27 with TRBJ2-1; TRBD2 matches at 8 bases. The CDR3 has 16 amino acids. Germline CDR1 is MNHEY and CDR2 is SMNVEV (reference sequence). V lost 5 bases to trimming and J lost 8 bases; unmatched junction nucleotides: 14. The CDR3 is CASSPKIAGRAHEQFF. The CDR3 DNA reads TGTGCCAGCAGTCCTAAGATAGCGGGAAGGGCTCATGAGCAGTTCTTC.

This rearrangement joins TRBV30 to TRBJ1-3; 7 bases match TRBD1. The CDR3 loop spans 15 amino acids. V lost 7 bases, J lost 0 bases, and 9 bases stayed unmatched. Germline assignment: CDR1 GTSNPN and CDR2 SVGIG (reference sequence). DNA of the CDR3: TGTGCCTCCCGGGACAGCAAATTCTCTGGAAACACCATATATTTT. Its translation is CASRDSKFSGNTIYF.

This clone was counted a single time. V gene TRBV9 combines with J gene TRBJ2-1, with TRBD1 matching 11 bases. CDR1 and CDR2 from the germline V gene are SGDLS and YYNGEE. V gave up 3 bases and J gave up 8 bases; unmatched junction bases: 10. This CDR3 contains 16 residues. CDR3: CASSAGWTGGRDEQFF. In nucleotides, the CDR3 is TGTGCCAGCAGCGCTGGCTGGACAGGGGGCAGGGATGAGCAGTTCTTC.

The chain combines TRBV9 with TRBJ1-2; 7 bases match TRBD1. Germline CDR1 is SGDLS and CDR2 is YYNGEE. The V and J ends lost 3 bases and 4 bases, in that order; junction bases with no gene match: 9. The CDR3 spans 15 residues. The CDR3 reads CASSGSATGSYGYTF. CDR3 DNA sequence: TGTGCCAGCAGCGGTTCGGCGACAGGGAGCTATGGCTACACCTTC. The full variable domain, completed using reference TRBV9 and TRBJ1-2, is DSGVTQTPKHLITATGQRVTLRCSPRSGDLSVYWYQQSLDQGLQFLIQYYNGEERAKGNILERFSAQQFPDLHSELNLSSLELGDSALYFCASSGSATGSYGYTFGSGTRLTVV.

The chain uses TRBV9 and TRBJ1-1; D unclear. Germline V CDR1 and CDR2: SGDLS, YYNGEE. The CDR3 is 14 amino acids. V lost 4 bases and J lost 1, with 11 bases in between. The CDR3 is CASSSRAKNTEAFF. The CDR3 coding sequence is TGTGCCAGCAGCTCCCGAGCCAAGAACACTGAAGCTTTCTTT.

The DNA of the CDR3 is TGCAGCGTTGATAACAGGGGAAACACTGAAGCTTTCTTT. As protein: CSVDNRGNTEAFF. V is TRBV29-1 and J is TRBJ1-1, with 7 bases that match TRBD1. The germline V gene encodes CDR1 SQVTM and CDR2 ANQGSEA. V gave up 3 bases and J gave up 2 bases; unmatched junction bases: 3. CDR3 length: 13 residues.

This sequence joins TRBV11-2 and TRBJ1-5; no firm D call. CDR3 length: 15 amino acids. The germline V gene has CDR1 SGHAT and CDR2 FQNNGV. The V end was cut by 0 bases, the J end by 7 bases, with 13 bases between. The CDR3 nucleotides read TGTGCCAGCAGCTTAGATGCAGGACTACTCCAGCCCCAGCATTTT. Protein product: CASSLDAGLLQPQHF.

The J gene is TRBJ2-1, the V gene TRBV27; TRBD2 matches at 8 bases. The CDR3 contains 16 residues. The junction had 1 base not matched to a gene; V was cut back by 0 bases and J by 0 bases. Germline lookup yields CDR1 MNHEY and CDR2 SMNVEV (reference sequence). CDR3 loop: CASSLSAGGSYNEQFF. Here the CDR3 DNA reads TGTGCCAGCAGTTTATCTGCGGGGGGCTCCTACAATGAGCAGTTCTTC.

The chain recombines TRBV4-1 with TRBJ1-5, with 7 nucleotides matching TRBD1. The trim removed 5 bases at V and 3 bases at J, leaving 4 bases unmatched. CDR1 MGHRA and CDR2 YSYEKL come from the germline V gene. There are 14 residues in the CDR3. CDR3 sequence reads: CASSDGTVNQPQHF. In nucleotides, the CDR3 is TGCGCCAGCAGCGACGGGACAGTCAATCAGCCCCAGCATTTT.

This sequence joins TRBV19 and TRBJ2-1, with D possibly being TRBD2 (6 bases). V lost 3 bases, J lost 6 bases, and 21 bases lay in between. This CDR3 region has 17 residues. The germline CDR1 and CDR2 sequences are LNHDA and SQIVND (reference sequence). In DNA form, the CDR3 reads TGTGCCAGTAGTATTGGGGAGCGGGCTCCAGCCCCCAATGAGCAGTTCTTC. It codes for CASSIGERAPAPNEQFF.

This clone was seen only once. CDR3: CASSQRTGGDTEAFF. The CDR3 DNA follows: TGTGCCAGCAGCCAAAGGACAGGAGGGGACACTGAAGCTTTCTTT. The V gene is TRBV9, the J gene TRBJ1-1; TRBD1 matches 7 bases. V shed 4 bases, J shed 3 bases, and the junction held 9 bases outside the gene matches. The length of the CDR3 is 15 residues. The germline V gene has CDR1 SGDLS and CDR2 YYNGEE.

DNA of the CDR3: TGCGCCAGCAGCCAAGATGGGCCCTCGGGTAGCGGGATTTCAGATACGCAGTATTTT. Amino acid sequence: CASSQDGPSGSGISDTQYF. V gene TRBV4-3 combines with J gene TRBJ2-3; 8 positions agree with TRBD2. The CDR3 consists of 19 residues. Germline-derived CDR1 and CDR2 are LGHNA and YSLEER. J gave up 4 bases and V 0 bases, and 15 bases lay outside the gene matches.

This chain connects TRBV6-1 to TRBJ1-2; 7 nucleotides match TRBD1. In germline, CDR1 is MNHNS, CDR2 SASEGT. The trim removed 3 bases at V and 5 bases at J, leaving 12 bases unmatched. The CDR3 spans 16 residues. The CDR3: CASSEGTDPWVYGYTF. CDR3 DNA: TGTGCCAGCAGTGAGGGGACAGACCCATGGGTTTATGGCTACACCTTC.

This clone was counted once. The chain has TRBV18 and TRBJ2-7; TRBD1 agrees at 9 bases. This CDR3 contains 16 residues. The junction had 8 bases not matched to a gene; V was cut back by 2 bases and J by 3 bases. Germline V lookup: CDR1 KGHSH, CDR2 LQKENI. The chain's CDR3 is CASSPTGTGGFYEQYF. In DNA form, the CDR3 reads TGTGCCAGCTCACCAACCGGTACAGGGGGCTTCTACGAGCAGTACTTC.

The chain employs TRBV24-1 and TRBJ2-2; 9 nucleotides match TRBD1. CDR1 and CDR2 from the germline V gene are KGHDR and SFDVKD. V lost 2 bases to trimming and J lost 4 bases; unmatched junction nucleotides: 7. The CDR3 spans 17 residues. Here the CDR3 reads CATSDSQGTGTTGELFF. CDR3 nucleotides: TGTGCCACCAGTGATTCACAAGGGACAGGGACCACCGGGGAGCTGTTTTTT.

CDR3 DNA sequence: TGTGCCAGCAGCTTAGATTATAGCGTGTCAGAGACCCAGTACTTC. Its translation is CASSLDYSVSETQYF. This chain joins TRBV11-3 and TRBJ2-5; possibly TRBD2 for D (5 bases). The CDR3 contains 15 residues. V was clipped by 0 bases and J by 4 bases, with 12 bases between them. In germline, CDR1 is SGHNT, CDR2 YENEEA.

The V call is TRBV5-1, the J call TRBJ2-1; 9 bases match TRBD2. V dropped 0 bases and J dropped 6; count of bases not matched to a gene: 7. The CDR3 runs to 16 residues. The germline CDR1 and CDR2 sequences are SGHRS and YFSETQ. The CDR3 DNA is TGCGCCAGCAGCTTGGTGTCCAGCGGGAGGATCAATGAGCAGTTCTTC. It yields the protein CASSLVSSGRINEQFF.

J is TRBJ2-7 and V is TRBV3-1 (or the pseudogene TRBV3-2); unclear D gene. This CDR3 is 13 amino acids long. CDR1 is LGHDT and CDR2 is YNNKEL in the germline V gene (reference sequence). Trimming took off 5 bases at V and 7 bases at J, with 15 bases between the two ends. CDR3 region: CASSYLQTQEQYF. The CDR3 bases are TGTGCCAGCAGCTATCTGCAGACACAGGAGCAGTACTTC.